This TCR beta chain appears in the sequencing data of a study of shared clonotypes between healthy human individuals. Findings and limits, study-wide: Across subsets, estimated richness was generally greater for naive than for memory populations. Around 5.4% of naive CD4 clonotypes were common to several donors.

A word on this clone: Its antigen is not identified.

Only in-frame clones appear in the TCRdb table, and some are missing; sequencing was by immunoSEQ multiplex PCR. The sample lists under 1,100,000 clones; 75% to 85% were seen once. The CDR3 length is 14 residues. Trimming took 7 bases from V and 5 from J; bases not matched to a gene: 10. Germline assignment: CDR1 MDHEN and CDR2 SYDVKM. The chain is built from TRBV28 and TRBJ2-5; 7 bases line up with TRBD1. The sequence was obtained from a young man in good health. Some clones in this sample may be carry-over from other donors' samples. Sequencing used memory CD4+ T cells from PBMCs. Subset described: CD45RA-negative fraction. Here the CDR3 DNA reads TGTGCCAGCACCAAATCGGGACAGCTGGAGACCCAGTACTTC. Its protein product is CASTKSGQLETQYF.